This T cell receptor (beta chain) was documented in a study of blood T cells in healthy people across ages. Whole-study context: Template switching retrieved approximately one barcoded beta molecule for each two T cells.

The V end was cut by 0 bases, the J end by 11 bases, with 11 bases between. Germline CDR1 is LGHNA and CDR2 is YSLEER. CDR3 size: 13 residues. PCR was performed a second time for about 6 to 12 cycles using a sample-barcoded 5' primer and a J-beta primer mix. The template-switch adaptor was a 5' adaptor with 12 random nucleotides. It tagged each cDNA molecule. TCRdb re-analysed the 5' RACE reads in MiXCR, keeping a single row per CDR3 protein. The repertoire consists of roughly 700,000 distinct CDR3 sequences, with 49% occurring once and the leading ten covering approximately 32%. A note on this clonotype: Its specificity is unknown.

Study-level points and caveats: Relative to aged donors, long-lived donors carried more naive CD4+ cells and displayed higher diversity.

The clonotype originates from a woman aged 55-75 years in good health. The V call is TRBV4-3, the J call TRBJ2-1, with unresolved D. The specimen was blood. The DNA of the CDR3 is TGCGCCAGCAGCCAAGAGAACCGGAGTAAGCAGTTCTTC. The encoded protein is CASSQENRSKQFF.